This T cell receptor (beta chain) was found in a study of blood T cell repertoires in COVID-19. Turning to the study itself: Sources were T cells, B-cell-depleted T cells, or PBMCs; the material itself was cDNA or gDNA.

V was pared by 7 bases and J by 6 bases, with 7 bases of the junction left unmatched. The CDR3 contains 15 residues. Germline V CDR1 and CDR2: MNHEY, SMNVEV (reference sequence). Original data processing: Nucleated cell number was recorded as an estimate derived from reference gene primer amplification. The protocol was immunoSEQ multiplex PCR, while the TCRdb copy is restricted to in-frame clones and leaves out a portion. V and J calls and clone size follow that table, whereas D and trimming were derived from the DNA. Among roughly 290,000 clones listed, 85% to 90% were seen once. Sequenced input: PBMCs or T cells enriched from blood (not recorded which). The chain employs TRBV27 and TRBJ2-1; TRBD2 aligns across 12 bases. The TCR sequence derives from a woman aged 18-30 years with acute COVID-19. Here the CDR3 reads CASTLLAGGVNEQFF. The CDR3, as DNA: TGTGCCAGCACCCTCCTAGCGGGAGGGGTCAATGAGCAGTTCTTC.